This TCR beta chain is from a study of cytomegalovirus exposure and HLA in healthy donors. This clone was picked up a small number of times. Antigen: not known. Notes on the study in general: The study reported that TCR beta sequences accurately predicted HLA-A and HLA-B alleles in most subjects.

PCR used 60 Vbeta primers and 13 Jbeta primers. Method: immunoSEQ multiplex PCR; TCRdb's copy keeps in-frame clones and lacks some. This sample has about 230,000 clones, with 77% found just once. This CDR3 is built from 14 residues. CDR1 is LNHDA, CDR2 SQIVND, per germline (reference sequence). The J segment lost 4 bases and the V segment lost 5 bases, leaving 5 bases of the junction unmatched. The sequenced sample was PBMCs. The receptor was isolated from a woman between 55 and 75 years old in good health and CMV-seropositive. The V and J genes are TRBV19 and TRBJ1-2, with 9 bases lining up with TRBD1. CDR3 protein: CASSPGTGFYGYTF. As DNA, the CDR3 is TGTGCCAGTAGTCCTGGGACAGGGTTCTATGGCTACACCTTC.